This T cell receptor beta chain was recovered during a study of blood T cells in healthy people across ages. At the level of the study: There was about one barcoded beta molecule captured by template switching per two T cells. Study results and limitations: Researchers said unsorted PBMCs prevented a conclusive naive versus antigen-experienced comparison.

This clonotype was counted a few times. Its antigen is not identified. Germline V lookup: CDR1 SGHRS, CDR2 YFSETQ. The CDR3 is 13 residues long. V gave up 4 bases and J gave up 4 bases, with 10 bases separating them. Next came a second PCR, run for roughly 7 to 12 cycles, which used a sample-barcoded 5' primer along with a J-beta primer mix. A 12-random-nucleotide template-switch adaptor tagged each cDNA molecule. TCRdb redid the calling of the 5' RACE reads with MiXCR, one entry per CDR3 protein. This sample carries about 640,000 distinct CDR3 sequences, 58% of them seen once, and the ten largest clones take about two fifths.

The J gene is TRBJ2-3, the V gene TRBV5-1, with D perhaps matching TRBD1 or TRBD2 (5 bases each). Sequences were obtained from blood. The sequence came from a man in his 60s in good health. The CDR3 reads CASSDSGADTQYF. The CDR3, as DNA: TGCGCCAGCAGCGACAGCGGTGCAGATACGCAGTATTTT. The complete variable domain, with remaining parts taken from reference TRBV5-1 and TRBJ2-3, reads KAGVTQTPRYLIKTRGQQVTLSCSPISGHRSVSWYQQTPGQGLQFLFEYFSETQRNKGNFPGRFSGRQFSNSRSEMNVSTLELGDSALYLCASSDSGADTQYFGPGTRLTVL.